The rows below give T cell receptor beta chains drawn from one sample of a study of OX40 agonist ivuxolimab in advanced cancers. Profiled with immunoSEQ multiplex PCR; TCRdb holds only in-frame clones, not every one. The sample lists about 110,000 clones, 90% occurring once. This specimen was CD4+ or CD8+ T cells sorted from blood, taken in a trial of the OX40 agonist ivuxolimab. The receptors come from an adult with an advanced solid tumor such as melanoma, head and neck, liver or kidney cancer. The CDR3 runs from the conserved cysteine through the conserved F or W. D genes are given only for firm matches.

-,TRBV6-4,CASSVDVKPDWGYEQYF
-,TRBV18,CASSLAGGVGEKLFF
TRBD1,TRBV18,CASSPRQGAGNEQFF
-,TRBV7-9,CASSLDLGANEKLFF
TRBD2,TRBV7-9,CASSFSLAGSYNEQFF
-,TRBV9,CASSPSGTAVEQYF
-,TRBV6-4,CATPGGGYTF
-,TRBV28,CASIRGEGSNQPQHF
-,TRBV27,CASSPYRADGANVLTF
-,TRBV7-2,CASSTHDRYNEQFF
TRBD1,TRBV10-3,CASMQGQYNEQFF
-,TRBV7-2,CASSLGYGTDTQYF
-,TRBV13,CASSQIQLQETQYF
-,TRBV7-2,CASSSHGAGNTGELFF
TRBD1,TRBV6-6,CASNSGTVNQPQHF
TRBD2,TRBV28,CATGTSGASLEQYF
TRBD2,TRBV5-1,CASSLAGSGARTGELFF
TRBD1,TRBV7-2,CASSSGQGQGETQYF
-,TRBV7-3,CASSLGGGKETQYF
-,TRBV5-1,CASSPFIGGDTEAFF
-,TRBV2,CASFGGLLKDYEQYF
-,TRBV27,CASSLLGPNSGNTIYF
-,TRBV11-2,CASSLAAGPYTGELFF
TRBD1,TRBV28,CASSSPTGRKDGYTF
TRBD1,TRBV5-3,CARSQGQGRDEQYF
-,TRBV6-5,CASSDGIYEQYF
-,TRBV20-1,CSARGGAEAFF
-,TRBV7-8,CASSPAPGEQYF
TRBD1,TRBV30,CAWSPGTGGGYTF
-,TRBV11-2,CASSLSVRGLTDTQYF
-,TRBV7-8,CASSTGHGRSGANVLTF
-,TRBV27,CASSPSDLSNQPQHF
-,TRBV27,CASSYTGGGETQYF
-,TRBV30,CAWTPPGHLTDTQYF
TRBD1,TRBV2,CASSEALRRQGRYNEQFF
-,TRBV7-2,CASSFTGSSSGYTF
-,TRBV28,CASSLRVTEQFF
-,TRBV7-7,CASSFGGSSTDTQYF
-,TRBV7-3,CASSSGTPPGEQYF
TRBD2,TRBV27,CASWASSGGSYEQYF
-,TRBV28,CASTSGPWGGYTF
TRBD1,TRBV29-1,CSASDRPLREQYF
TRBD2,TRBV11-2,CASSFVAGGSSDTQYF
TRBD2,TRBV7-9,CASSLGTSGGPYNEQFF
-,TRBV6-1,CASRTPSVYEQYF
-,TRBV9,CASSEGGNIQYF
-,TRBV12-1,CASSFGSVDCTYEQYF
TRBD1,TRBV7-9,CASSQSDRGDEQFF
TRBD2,TRBV9,CASSPPGGGSFEQYF
-,TRBV4-3,CASSQGTGGYTF
-,TRBV2,CASSERTGIRFQETQYF
-,TRBV28,CASSPTRVGKSNQPQHF
TRBD2,TRBV11-2,CASSSQTSGGFNEQFF